This TCR beta chain came from a study of OX40 agonist ivuxolimab in advanced cancers. Across the whole study: Previous treatment with anti-PD-1, anti-PD-L1 or anti-CTLA-4 therapy was allowed; 40% had received some. Study-wide results and limits: Blood T cells, both CD4+ and CD8+, expanded clonally by week 6 at 0.1 to 3.0 mg/kg.

Deletions cut 2 bases from V and 7 bases from J, with 21 bases between. The CDR3 sequence is 18 residues long. Germline CDR1 and CDR2: MGHRA and YSYEKL. Collection of blood occurred at baseline, at cycle 4 day 1, and at cycle 7 day 1. Method: immunoSEQ multiplex PCR; TCRdb's copy keeps in-frame clones and lacks some. Of roughly 86,000 clones listed, 90% to 95% were seen once; the top ten hold 0.9% to 1.2%. In regard to this clone: Its target is not known.

The sequencing used CD4+ or CD8+ T cells sorted from blood, collected in a trial of the OX40 agonist ivuxolimab. The V and J genes are TRBV4-1 and TRBJ1-6; no firm D call. The origin of this receptor is an adult with an advanced solid tumor such as melanoma, head and neck, liver or kidney cancer. The chain's CDR3 is CASSQIDMGMTANSPLHF. Written as DNA, the CDR3 is TGCGCCAGCAGCCAAATTGATATGGGGATGACGGCCAATTCACCCCTCCACTTT.